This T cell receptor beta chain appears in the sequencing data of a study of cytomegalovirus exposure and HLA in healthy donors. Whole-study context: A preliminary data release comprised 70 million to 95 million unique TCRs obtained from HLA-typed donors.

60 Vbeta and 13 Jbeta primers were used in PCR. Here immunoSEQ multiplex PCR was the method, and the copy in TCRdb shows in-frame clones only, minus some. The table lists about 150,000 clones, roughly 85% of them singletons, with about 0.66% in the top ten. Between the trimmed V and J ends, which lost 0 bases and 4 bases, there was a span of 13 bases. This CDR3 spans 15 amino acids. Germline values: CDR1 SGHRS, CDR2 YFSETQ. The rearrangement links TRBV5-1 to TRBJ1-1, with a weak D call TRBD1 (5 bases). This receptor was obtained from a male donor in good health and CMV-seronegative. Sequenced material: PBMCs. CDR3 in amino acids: CASSLEYMGGTEAFF. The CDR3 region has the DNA TGCGCCAGCAGCTTGGAATACATGGGGGGCACTGAAGCTTTCTTT.